These 9 T cell receptor beta chains share one sample of origin, sequenced in a study of vaccination effects on CD4 cells after COVID-19. Sequenced by immunoSEQ multiplex PCR; TCRdb stores in-frame clones only, minus some. The data show about 63,000 clones, with around three quarters seen just once and 3% to 4% held by the top ten. Prior to sequencing, the ViraFEST assay stimulated PBMC with viral peptide pools, which expanded the antigen-specific CD4+ T cells. Culture lasted roughly 9 days before CD4+ T cell isolation. According to the study, vaccine recipients showed no prior SARS-CoV-2 infection and negative nucleocapsid antibodies. No antigen is known for these receptors. Specimen: CD4+ T cells from PBMCs cultured with HCoV-OC43 spike peptides, collected before COVID-19 vaccination. Subset here: HCoV-OC43 spike overlapping peptide pool stimulation. Receptor source: a human donor who received a COVID-19 vaccine.

This clone appeared once. The chain carries TRBV15 and TRBJ2-3, with D tentatively TRBD1 (7 bases). V lost 5 bases and J lost 0, with 15 bases in between. The CDR3 consists of 16 residues. CDR1 and CDR2 from the germline V gene are LNHNV and YYDKDF (reference sequence). The CDR3 is CATSGGDSPSTDTQYF. The CDR3, as DNA: TGTGCCACCAGCGGCGGGGACAGCCCTAGCACAGATACGCAGTATTTT.

The V and J genes are TRBV19 and TRBJ1-6, with 7 bases that match TRBD1. The length of the CDR3 is 16 residues. Germline-derived CDR1 and CDR2 are LNHDA and SQIVND (reference sequence). The trim removed 6 bases at V and 6 bases at J, leaving 11 bases unmatched. The CDR3 reads CASRLDHRGLNSPLHF. For the CDR3, the DNA is TGTGCCAGTAGACTGGACCACAGGGGCCTTAATTCACCCCTCCACTTT.

As regards this clone: Additional DNA sequences in this sample encode the identical CDR3. The chain carries TRBV30 and TRBJ1-5, with TRBD1 matching 7 bases. This CDR3 is built from 13 residues. Germline assignment: CDR1 GTSNPN and CDR2 SVGIG (reference sequence). Germline trimming cut 0 bases from V and 5 bases from J; bases unmatched to any gene: 1. The CDR3 sequence: CAWSVQGDQPQHF. The CDR3 DNA sequence: TGTGCCTGGAGTGTGCAGGGGGATCAGCCCCAGCATTTT.

The chain uses TRBV5-1 and TRBJ1-5; D remains unclear. The CDR3 length is 16 residues. V dropped 4 bases and J dropped 2 bases, with 16 bases sitting between them. The V gene's germline CDR1 is SGHRS and CDR2 YFSETQ. The CDR3, as DNA: TGCGCCAGCAGCGAAACAGTCTTAGGACGCAATCAGCCCCAGCATTTT. It encodes CASSETVLGRNQPQHF.

The chain joins TRBV19 to TRBJ2-1; D ambiguous. This CDR3 spans 13 amino acids. Germline-derived CDR1 and CDR2 are LNHDA and SQIVND (reference sequence). V lost 5 bases and J lost 4, with 9 bases in between. CDR3 DNA sequence: TGTGCCAGTAGTGATAGCAAGTACAATGAGCAGTTCTTC. It is translated as CASSDSKYNEQFF.

This sequence joins TRBV18 and TRBJ2-1; D not resolved. The CDR3 runs 15 residues. Trimming cost V 3 bases and J 0 bases, with 9 bases left between them. Germline loops: CDR1 KGHSH, CDR2 LQKENI. The DNA of the CDR3 is TGTGCCAGCTCACCGCAGAGGAGCTCCTACAATGAGCAGTTCTTC. This gives the protein CASSPQRSSYNEQFF.

This clone was detected a few times. The chain links TRBV5-1 to TRBJ1-3, with D perhaps TRBD1 (6 bases). Looked up from germline, CDR1 is SGHRS and CDR2 is YFSETQ. Trimming cost V 0 bases and J 4 bases, with 14 bases left between them. This CDR3 is 16 amino acids long. The CDR3 sequence is CASSLAGGLVGNTIYF. The CDR3 nucleotides read TGCGCCAGCAGCTTGGCCGGGGGGCTCGTCGGAAACACCATATATTTT.

This clone has just a few counts. The chain combines TRBV19 with TRBJ1-1, with D perhaps TRBD1 (6 bases). Germline loops: CDR1 LNHDA, CDR2 SQIVND (reference sequence). V lost 8 bases to trimming and J lost 0 bases, with 10 bases between them. The CDR3 runs to 13 residues. The CDR3, as DNA: TGTGCCAGTCAAACAGGGATGAACACTGAAGCTTTCTTT. As protein: CASQTGMNTEAFF.

V usage is TRBV29-1 and J usage is TRBJ2-3, with D uncertain. The CDR3 loop spans 13 amino acids. The germline V and J ends were trimmed by 1 base and 6 bases, with 11 bases remaining between them. Germline-derived CDR1 and CDR2 are SQVTM and ANQGSEA. In DNA form, the CDR3 reads TGCAGCGTTGAAGTGGAGAGCGACGATACGCAGTATTTT. It specifies CSVEVESDDTQYF.